One and the same sample provided the 31 T cell receptor beta chains below, sequenced in a study of graft-versus-host responses after intestinal transplantation. Each mixed lymphocyte reaction held about 200,000 CFSE-labeled responders and about 200,000 irradiated violet-dye-labeled stimulators. Assay: immunoSEQ multiplex PCR; the TCRdb copy retains only in-frame clones and omits some. There are about 14,000 clones in the sample; approximately 36% occur only once, and around 2.3% lies in the top ten. The starting material was alloreactive CD8+ T cells from a mixed lymphocyte reaction culture, obtained before intestinal transplant. Subset denoted: CFSE-low proliferating T cells sorted from approximately 6-day pre-transplant mixed lymphocyte reaction (GvH or HvG direction). These receptors were taken from a human patient who received an intestinal transplant.

This clone was seen only a few times. This rearrangement joins TRBV2 to TRBJ2-3; D is unclear. Germline assignment: CDR1 SNHLY and CDR2 FYNNEI. V was shortened by 2 bases and J by 5 bases, with 5 bases between the two germline ends. CDR3 length equals 12 residues. This chain's CDR3 is CASSEWRDTQYF. The CDR3 DNA is TGTGCCAGCAGTGAATGGCGAGATACGCAGTATTTT.

This clone appeared once. This chain joins TRBV4-2 and TRBJ1-2; D is perhaps TRBD1 (6 bases). V shed 4 bases and J shed 3 bases, with 12 bases lying between them. From germline, CDR1 is LGHNA and CDR2 YNFKEQ. The CDR3 runs 14 residues. CDR3 sequence: CASSLDSPHYGYTF. CDR3 sequence (DNA): TGTGCCAGCAGCCTGGACAGTCCCCACTATGGCTACACCTTC.

This chain links TRBV7-6 with TRBJ2-1, with D possibly being TRBD2 (6 bases). Trimming left V 5 bases short and J 4 bases short, with 15 bases between. Germline CDR1 reads SGHVS; CDR2 reads FNYEAQ. There are 15 residues in the CDR3. CDR3 amino acids: CASSPTEGLYNEQFF. DNA of the CDR3: TGTGCCAGCAGCCCCACGGAGGGGCTATACAATGAGCAGTTCTTC.

The sample holds a few counts of this clone. The chain is built from TRBV6-5 and TRBJ2-1; D is unclear. The CDR3 contains 13 residues. Germline-derived CDR1 and CDR2 are MNHEY and SVGAGI. The germline V and J ends were trimmed by 2 bases and 7 bases, with 9 bases remaining between them. The CDR3 reads CASSYVSRNEQFF. The CDR3, as DNA: TGTGCCAGCAGTTACGTCTCCCGAAATGAGCAGTTCTTC.

The chain recombines TRBV29-1 with TRBJ1-1, with D possibly TRBD1 on 6 matching bases. The CDR3 sequence is 11 residues long. Germline V CDR1 and CDR2: SQVTM, ANQGSEA. The V and J ends lost 4 bases and 11 bases respectively, with 14 bases between them. CDR3 DNA sequence: TGCAGCGTTGTTCAGGGGCATAGTGCTTTCTTT. Translated, it gives CSVVQGHSAFF.

This clone was counted a few times. The chain joins TRBV4-2 to TRBJ2-3; either TRBD1 or TRBD2 may supply D (5 bases each). In germline, CDR1 is LGHNA, CDR2 YNFKEQ. Trimming took 4 bases from V and 6 from J, leaving 17 bases between them. This CDR3 is built from 15 residues. In DNA, the CDR3 is TGTGCCAGCAGCCCTGGGACCATCCGGGTCGATACGCAGTATTTT. It specifies CASSPGTIRVDTQYF.

This clone is categorized as medium-sized (0.01 to 0.1%). J is TRBJ1-1 and V is TRBV4-2; 7 bases line up with TRBD1. The germline gives CDR1 LGHNA, CDR2 YNFKEQ. Germline trimming cut 5 bases from V and 1 base from J; bases unmatched to any gene: 7. This CDR3 contains 15 residues. CDR3 sequence reads: CASSAKTGSNTEAFF. The CDR3 DNA sequence: TGTGCCAGCAGCGCAAAGACAGGGTCGAACACTGAAGCTTTCTTT.

The V gene is TRBV6-6, the J gene TRBJ2-5; D may match TRBD1 or TRBD2 (5 bases each). Germline V lookup: CDR1 MNHNY, CDR2 SVGAGI (reference sequence). The CDR3 runs 14 residues. Deletions cut 1 base from V and 2 bases from J, with 8 bases between. The CDR3 DNA sequence: TGTGCCAGCAGTTACTTGGGGGTTCAAGAGACCCAGTACTTC. Amino acid sequence: CASSYLGVQETQYF.

This chain joins TRBV7-6 and TRBJ2-7; D possibly matches TRBD1 or TRBD2 (6 bases each). This CDR3 spans 14 amino acids. Germline V gene data show CDR1 as SGHVS and CDR2 as FNYEAQ. With 5 bases removed from V and 0 bases from J, the gap between germline ends came to 11 bases. The CDR3 spells CASSPRGLSYEQYF. CDR3 DNA sequence: TGTGCCAGCAGCCCCAGGGGACTCTCCTACGAGCAGTACTTC. The whole variable domain, filled in from reference TRBV7-6 and TRBJ2-7, reads GAGVSQSPRYKVTKRGQDVALRCDPISGHVSLYWYRQALGQGPEFLTYFNYEAQQDKSGLPNDRFSAERPEGSISTLTIQRTEQRDSAMYRCASSPRGLSYEQYFGPGTRLTVT.

There are a few counts of this clone. The chain joins TRBV4-1 to TRBJ2-7; D remains unclear. The germline gives CDR1 MGHRA, CDR2 YSYEKL. The CDR3 consists of 15 residues. V was cut by 4 bases and J by 5 bases, with 18 bases left in between. The CDR3 sequence: CASSLLLSMVHEQYF. CDR3 in DNA: TGCGCCAGCAGCCTCCTCTTGTCCATGGTCCACGAGCAGTACTTC.

A note on this clone: An end of the junction does not agree with germline; a read error may underlie this. V usage is TRBV11-2 and J usage is TRBJ2-7; a weak D match, TRBD2 (5 bases). CDR1 is SGHAT, CDR2 FQNNGV, per germline. The CDR3 is 14 amino acids. CDR3 DNA sequence: TGCGCCAGCAGCCCCTACCGGGGATCCTACGAGCAGTACTTC. This codes for CASSPYRGSYEQYF.

This clone was counted only a few times. This chain links TRBV4-1 with TRBJ1-2; D possibly corresponds to TRBD1 (5 bases). With 2 bases removed from V and 0 bases from J, the gap between germline ends came to 10 bases. The CDR3 covers 15 residues. Germline CDR1 reads MGHRA; CDR2 reads YSYEKL. The CDR3 sequence is CASSQFAGANYGYTF. For the CDR3, the DNA is TGCGCCAGCAGCCAATTTGCGGGGGCTAACTATGGCTACACCTTC.

This chain links TRBV29-1 with TRBJ2-1; the D gene is possibly TRBD2 (6 bases). The CDR3 is 12 amino acids. CDR1 and CDR2 from the germline V gene are SQVTM and ANQGSEA. The V end lost 4 bases, the J end lost 3 bases, and 7 bases lay between the germline ends. The CDR3 protein is CSVGGDYNEQFF. The CDR3 DNA follows: TGCAGCGTTGGGGGGGACTACAATGAGCAGTTCTTC.

This clone was observed a handful of times. The V call is TRBV27, the J call TRBJ2-7; TRBD1 matches 8 bases. Germline V gene lookup returns CDR1 MNHEY and CDR2 SMNVEV (reference sequence). The junction had 6 bases not matched to a gene; V was cut back by 3 bases and J by 5 bases. This CDR3 comprises 14 residues. CDR3 DNA sequence: TGTGCCAGCAGTTTCGCAGGGGGCAGGGACGAGCAGTACTTC. Its protein is CASSFAGGRDEQYF.

The chain combines TRBV6-1 with TRBJ2-1; 8 positions agree with TRBD2. The CDR3 is made up of 14 amino acids. The trim removed 4 bases at V and 3 bases at J, leaving 2 bases unmatched. The germline CDR1 and CDR2 sequences are MNHNS and SASEGT. This CDR3 reads CASSVTSGYNEQFF. The CDR3 nucleotides read TGTGCCAGCAGTGTTACTAGCGGCTACAATGAGCAGTTCTTC.

In its sample, this clone was seen a few times. The V and J genes are TRBV9 and TRBJ2-1, with TRBD2 identical over 8 bases. The length of the CDR3 is 19 residues. V shed 0 bases, J shed 12 bases, and the junction held 23 bases outside the gene matches. Per germline, CDR1 SGDLS and CDR2 YYNGEE. The CDR3 bases are TGTGCCAGCAGCGTAGTACCTGGAGGAGTAGCGGGGAATTACCTGGGGCAGTTCTTC. It specifies CASSVVPGGVAGNYLGQFF.

This chain connects TRBV4-1 to TRBJ1-5; perhaps TRBD1 as D (6 bases). The CDR3 runs 16 residues. The V end lost 1 base, the J end lost 5 bases, and 15 bases lay between the germline ends. Per the germline V gene, CDR1 is MGHRA and CDR2 is YSYEKL. CDR3 region: CASSQVPRGRDQPQHF. The CDR3 DNA follows: TGCGCCAGCAGCCAAGTACCCAGGGGTAGGGATCAGCCCCAGCATTTT.

Comments on this clone: This sample includes further DNA sequences coding for the same CDR3. The genes are TRBV4-1 and TRBJ2-7; D not certain. The CDR3 sequence is 16 residues long. Trimming took off 0 bases at V and 0 bases at J, with 12 bases between the two ends. Germline lookup yields CDR1 MGHRA and CDR2 YSYEKL. The DNA for the CDR3 is TGCGCCAGCAGCCAAGATTCTGCGGACGGCTCCTACGAGCAGTACTTC. Its translation is CASSQDSADGSYEQYF.

The rearrangement uses TRBV2 and TRBJ1-5; D perhaps matches TRBD1 (6 bases). Per the germline V gene, CDR1 is SNHLY and CDR2 is FYNNEI. This CDR3 region has 14 residues. The V end lost 0 bases, the J end lost 6 bases, and 9 bases lay between the germline ends. CDR3 sequence (DNA): TGTGCCAGCAGTGAAGCGGGGGGCGGTCAGCCCCAGCATTTT. Translated: CASSEAGGGQPQHF.

The chain has TRBV29-1 and TRBJ2-2, with 7 bases fitting TRBD2. The CDR3 is 14 residues long. The V segment lost 1 base and the J segment 4 bases; nucleotides outside the gene matches: 3. CDR1 and CDR2 (germline): SQVTM, ANQGSEA. The CDR3, as DNA: TGCAGCGTTGAAGGAGCGGGACTCACCGGGGAGCTGTTTTTT. It translates to CSVEGAGLTGELFF.

The chain employs TRBV10-2 and TRBJ2-1, with TRBD1 identical over 9 bases. CDR3 length: 13 amino acids. The V segment lost 6 bases and the J segment 8 bases; nucleotides outside the gene matches: 5. CDR1 is WSHSY and CDR2 is SAAADI in the germline V gene. For the CDR3, the DNA is TGCGCCAGCAGGGGGACAGGGTTGGATGAGCAGTTCTTC. Protein sequence: CASRGTGLDEQFF.

This clone was seen a few times. The V gene is TRBV13, the J gene TRBJ2-1, with TRBD2 matching over 10 bases. Germline values: CDR1 PRHDT, CDR2 FYEKMQ (reference sequence). The V segment lost 8 bases and the J segment 6 bases; nucleotides outside the gene matches: 10. This CDR3 is built from 15 residues. The CDR3: CASSPIAGGLNEQFF. The CDR3 DNA reads as TGTGCCAGCTCCCCCATAGCGGGGGGCCTCAATGAGCAGTTCTTC.

The CDR3 DNA reads as TGTGCCAGCAGCAGGACCCCTTTGAACACTGAAGCTTTCTTT. This encodes CASSRTPLNTEAFF. The chain employs TRBV11-3 and TRBJ1-1, with D unclear. Trimming pared 5 bases from V and 0 bases from J, leaving 10 bases between. Per germline, CDR1 SGHNT and CDR2 YENEEA. This CDR3 is built from 14 residues.

The chain has TRBV9 and TRBJ2-5; 9 positions agree with TRBD2. V lost 3 bases, J lost 0 bases, and 0 bases stayed unmatched. The CDR3 is made up of 14 amino acids. CDR1 is SGDLS and CDR2 is YYNGEE in the germline V gene. The chain's CDR3 is CASSGGGDQETQYF. DNA for the CDR3: TGTGCCAGCAGCGGCGGGGGGGACCAAGAGACCCAGTACTTC.

The rearrangement joins TRBV6-6 to TRBJ1-1; 9 bases agree with TRBD1. CDR1 is MNHNY, CDR2 SVGAGI, per germline (reference sequence). The V gene end was trimmed by 3 bases and the J gene end by 1 base; junction bases not matched to a gene: 6. The CDR3 runs to 16 residues. CDR3 protein: CASSYGGTGKNTEAFF. CDR3 nucleotides: TGTGCCAGCAGTTATGGTGGGACAGGGAAGAACACTGAAGCTTTCTTT.

A note on this clone: Other DNA sequences within the sample encode an identical CDR3. The CDR3, as DNA: TGCAGCGTCGAGGGGCAGGGGAGCTACAATGAGCAGTTCTTC. This encodes CSVEGQGSYNEQFF. The chain joins TRBV29-1 to TRBJ2-1, with a tentative D call TRBD1 (6 bases). This CDR3 region has 14 residues. The V and J ends lost 6 bases and 3 bases respectively, with 15 bases between them. The germline V gene has CDR1 SQVTM and CDR2 ANQGSEA.

The V call is TRBV11-2, the J call TRBJ2-2; no reliable D call. This CDR3 contains 11 residues. From germline, CDR1 is SGHAT and CDR2 FQNNGV. Trimming stripped 3 bases from V and 10 bases from J, with 6 bases between. Written as DNA, the CDR3 is TGTGCCAGCAGCTTGGGCACGGAGCTGTTTTTT. Protein product: CASSLGTELFF.

This clone was recorded a few times. The J gene is TRBJ2-1, the V gene TRBV6-1; TRBD1 aligns across 8 bases. The trim removed 7 bases at V and 0 bases at J, leaving 5 bases unmatched. The CDR3 runs to 15 residues. Germline V gene sequence: CDR1 MNHNS, CDR2 SASEGT. The CDR3 loop is CASTLGQASYNEQFF. CDR3 nucleotides: TGTGCCAGCACCCTGGGACAGGCCTCCTACAATGAGCAGTTCTTC.

In this sample, this clone is medium-sized. The chain carries TRBV6-6 and TRBJ1-3; D is ambiguous. The V end was cut by 0 bases, the J end by 0 bases, with 9 bases between. Germline CDR1 MNHNY, CDR2 SVGAGI (reference sequence). The CDR3 sequence is 16 residues long. The CDR3 DNA follows: TGTGCCAGCAGTTACTCGAAGGGCAGCTCTGGAAACACCATATATTTT. Translation gives CASSYSKGSSGNTIYF.

The rearrangement uses TRBV5-6 and TRBJ2-7; no reliable D call. Trimming took off 0 bases at V and 7 bases at J, with 5 bases between the two ends. Germline V lookup: CDR1 SGHDT, CDR2 YYEEEE. This CDR3 spans 11 amino acids. For the CDR3, the DNA is TGTGCCAGCAGCTTGGGACCTGAGCAGTACTTC. Translating gives CASSLGPEQYF.

This clone was detected once. The chain couples TRBV7-2 to TRBJ1-1; D may be TRBD1 (6 bases). The V end was cut by 7 bases, the J end by 4 bases, with 22 bases between. CDR3 length: 16 amino acids. Germline V gene data show CDR1 as SGHTA and CDR2 as FQGNSA. The DNA of the CDR3 is TGTGCCAGCAACCCGGTGGGGGCGGGGGGCGGCACTGAAGCTTTCTTT. This codes for CASNPVGAGGGTEAFF.